The rows below give T cell receptor beta chains drawn from one sample of a study of blood T cell repertoires in COVID-19. TCRdb's table, derived via immunoSEQ multiplex PCR, lists solely in-frame clones and lacks some. The table includes some 290,000 clones, just over 90% detected once. The specimen sequenced was PBMCs or T cells enriched from blood (not recorded which). These receptors all stem from a middle-aged woman with acute COVID-19. The CDR3 runs from the conserved cysteine through the conserved F or W. A D gene is named only where the DNA matches it firmly. Size is stated for part of the rows, as once, few or many counts, or as a class when the clone is expanded.

J,V,size,D,DNA,CDR3
TRBJ2-6,TRBV6-2/TRBV6-3,-,-,TGTGCCAGCAGCAATCCGGGGGGGGCCAACGTCCTGACTTTC,CASSNPGGANVLTF
TRBJ2-1,TRBV11-2,-,-,TGTGCCAGCAGTCCCCAACCGCTATCGGATGAGCAGTTCTTC,CASSPQPLSDEQFF
TRBJ1-2,TRBV6-2/TRBV6-3,-,TRBD1,TGTGCCAGCAGTTGGGACAGACTTATTAACTATGGCTACACCTTC,CASSWDRLINYGYTF
TRBJ1-3,TRBV6-2/TRBV6-3,-,TRBD1,TGTGCCAGCAGTAACGAACAGGGGTCTGGAAACACCATATATTTT,CASSNEQGSGNTIYF
TRBJ2-2,TRBV21-1,-,-,TGTGCCAGCAGCAGGGGGACTAGCGGGATGAGCACCGGGGAGCTGTTTTTT,CASSRGTSGMSTGELFF
TRBJ2-5,TRBV7-2,-,-,TGTGCCAGCAGCTTTGAGGGGGTAGGGGTCCAGACCCAGTACTTC,CASSFEGVGVQTQYF
TRBJ1-6,TRBV7-8,few,-,TGTGCCAGCAGCTCCCGGGACACAGCTTATTCACCCCTCCACTTT,CASSSRDTAYSPLHF
TRBJ2-7,TRBV6-6,-,TRBD1,TGTGCCAGCAGTTGGGAGGCAGGGGGCATCTACGAGCAGTACTTC,CASSWEAGGIYEQYF
TRBJ1-1,TRBV5-6,once,-,TGTGCCAGCAGCTTCAGGGCCATGAACACTGAAGCTTTCTTT,CASSFRAMNTEAFF
TRBJ2-3,TRBV7-2,-,TRBD2,TGTGCCAGCAGACTCAGCGGGGGAAGCACAGATACGCAGTATTTT,CASRLSGGSTDTQYF
TRBJ2-3,TRBV4-1,-,TRBD2,TGCGCCAGCAGCCAAGAGTTTGATAGCGGGGGCATTAGCACAGATACGCAGTATTTT,CASSQEFDSGGISTDTQYF
TRBJ1-1,TRBV29-1,-,TRBD1,TGCAGCGTTGTGGGACAGGGGGGCGCTGAAGCTTTCTTT,CSVVGQGGAEAFF